The entry below describes one TCR beta chain. The specificity of this receptor is unknown. No base qualities exist here, and no much larger clone lies one base off it. Trimmed from V: 3 bases; trimmed from J: 3 bases; junction bases lacking a gene match: 6. Sequences LNHDA (CDR1) and SQIVND (CDR2) are obtained from the germline V gene (reference sequence). The CDR3 starts with the cysteine, ends with the phenylalanine, and has 16 residues. Just the 48-base CDR3 DNA is kept, in frame starting at base 1. The sample originates from a study of blood T cell repertoires in COVID-19 (TCRdb year 2020). About the study as a whole: Collaborator samples came from the United States, Italy and Spain and covered acute and convalescent phases of COVID-19. Where HLA class I and class II types were available, the types were taken from metadata supplied by the sample provider, not from assay-based typing. Samples came from the ongoing ImmuneRACE study (first 160 participants) plus 1,254 subjects from 6 global collaborators. The material from the prospective study consisted of cDNA or gDNA derived from T cells, B-cell-depleted T cells, or PBMCs. Sample metadata almost always included a de-identified subject ID, COVID-19 status, age in years and sex. The dataset comprised deeply sampled blood TCRbeta repertoires from subjects exposed to, actively infected with, or recovered from COVID-19. The repertoires were made available in a free public database intended to serve as a resource for research on the immune response to SARS-CoV-2.

Overall study results and their limits: The amount of clinical and demographic metadata varied by source and participant and was provided uncurated.

TCRbeta CDR3 regions were amplified from genomic DNA by means of the immunoSEQ Assay, a bias-controlled multiplex PCR. Turning to the authors' computational methods: Nucleated cell counts per sample were estimated from amplification of reference gene primers within the assay. To quantify the absolute abundance of each unique TCRbeta CDR3 rearrangement, sequence reads were collapsed and filtered. For each sample, productive Simpson clonality was calculated as the square root of Simpson's diversity index over productive rearrangements. The table was pulled from immuneACCESS by TCRdb, which kept in-frame rearrangements only. Such tables lose some clones; where checked, under half of the loss comes from unresolved V genes, and the rest has no known cause. The V and J calls and clone size come from that table; D and trimming were worked out from the DNA. In this sample the table shows 270,000 or so clones, under 90% of which occur a single time. The ten largest clones capture around 3.2% of the sample.

Whole blood was collected in K2EDTA tubes by collaborating institutions according to the institutions' own protocols. For TCRbeta analysis, collaborator samples were shipped as frozen whole blood, as isolated PBMCs, or as DNA extracted from either sample type. Source material: peripheral blood. The sequence was collected from a woman under 30 with acute or convalescent COVID-19. The chain is assembled from TRBV19 and TRBJ1-2; 11 of the junction bases match TRBD1. The DNA sequence is given as TGTGCCAGTAGTATGGACCGGGACAGGGGGGACTATGGCTACACCTTC. It specifies CASSMDRDRGDYGYTF.